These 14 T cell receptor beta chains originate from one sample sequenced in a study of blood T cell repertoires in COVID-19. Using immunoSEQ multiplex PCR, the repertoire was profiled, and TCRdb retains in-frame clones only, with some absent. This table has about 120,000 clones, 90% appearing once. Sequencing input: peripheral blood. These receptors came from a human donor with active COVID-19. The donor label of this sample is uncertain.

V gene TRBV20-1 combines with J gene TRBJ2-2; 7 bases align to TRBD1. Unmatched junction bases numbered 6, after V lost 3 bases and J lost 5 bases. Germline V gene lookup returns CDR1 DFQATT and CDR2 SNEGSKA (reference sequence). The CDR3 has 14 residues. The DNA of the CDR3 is TGCAGTGCTAGTTCGACAGGGTTTACCGGGGAGCTGTTTTTT. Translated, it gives CSASSTGFTGELFF.

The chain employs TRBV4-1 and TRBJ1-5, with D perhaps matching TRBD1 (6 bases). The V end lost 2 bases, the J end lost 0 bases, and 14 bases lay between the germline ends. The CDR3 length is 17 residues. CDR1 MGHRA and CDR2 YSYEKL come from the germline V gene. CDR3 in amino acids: CASSQQTGSFSNQPQHF. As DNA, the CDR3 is TGCGCCAGCAGCCAACAGACAGGAAGTTTTAGCAATCAGCCCCAGCATTTT.

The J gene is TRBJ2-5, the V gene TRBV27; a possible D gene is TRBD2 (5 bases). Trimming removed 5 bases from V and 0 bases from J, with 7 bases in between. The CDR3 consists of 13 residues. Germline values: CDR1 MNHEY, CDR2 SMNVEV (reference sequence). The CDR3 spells CASSKDYQETQYF. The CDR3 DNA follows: TGTGCCAGCAGTAAGGACTACCAAGAGACCCAGTACTTC.

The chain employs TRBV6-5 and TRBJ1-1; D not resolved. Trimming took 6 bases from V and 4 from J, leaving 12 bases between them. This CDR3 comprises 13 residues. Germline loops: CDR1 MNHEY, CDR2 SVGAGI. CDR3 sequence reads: CASSIEGVTEAFF. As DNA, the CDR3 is TGTGCCAGCAGCATAGAGGGAGTCACTGAAGCTTTCTTT.

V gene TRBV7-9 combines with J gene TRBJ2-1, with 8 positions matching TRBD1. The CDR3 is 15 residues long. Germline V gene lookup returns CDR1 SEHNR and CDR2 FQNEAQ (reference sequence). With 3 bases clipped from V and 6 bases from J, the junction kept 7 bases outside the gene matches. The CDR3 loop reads CASSLDRAVFNEQFF. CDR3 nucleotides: TGTGCCAGCAGCTTGGACAGGGCGGTCTTCAATGAGCAGTTCTTC.

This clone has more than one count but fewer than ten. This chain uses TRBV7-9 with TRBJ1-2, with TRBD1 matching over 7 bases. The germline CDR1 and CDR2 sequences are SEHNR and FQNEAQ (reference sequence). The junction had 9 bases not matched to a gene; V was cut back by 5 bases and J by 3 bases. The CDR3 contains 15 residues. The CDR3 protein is CASSPRTGADYGYTF. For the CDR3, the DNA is TGTGCCAGCAGCCCGAGGACAGGTGCAGACTATGGCTACACCTTC.

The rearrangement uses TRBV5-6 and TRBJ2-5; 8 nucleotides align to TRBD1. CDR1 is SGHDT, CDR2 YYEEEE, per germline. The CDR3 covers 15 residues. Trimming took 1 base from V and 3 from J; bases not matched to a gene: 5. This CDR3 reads CASSLRGQAKETQYF. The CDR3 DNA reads TGTGCCAGCAGCTTGCGGGGACAGGCGAAAGAGACCCAGTACTTC.

The CDR3 nucleotides are TGCGCCAGCAGCGGAGGGGACAGGTACGAGCAGTACTTC. This sequence encodes CASSGGDRYEQYF. This chain links TRBV5-1 with TRBJ2-7, with 8 bases fitting TRBD1. Trimming cost V 4 bases and J 4 bases; bases outside gene matches: 4. CDR3 length: 13 amino acids. Germline loops: CDR1 SGHRS, CDR2 YFSETQ.

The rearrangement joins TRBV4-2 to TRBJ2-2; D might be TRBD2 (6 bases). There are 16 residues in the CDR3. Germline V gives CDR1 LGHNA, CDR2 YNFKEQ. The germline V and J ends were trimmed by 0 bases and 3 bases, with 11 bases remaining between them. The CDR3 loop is CASSQERAGHTGELFF. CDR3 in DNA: TGTGCCAGCAGCCAAGAAAGGGCGGGACACACCGGGGAGCTGTTTTTT.

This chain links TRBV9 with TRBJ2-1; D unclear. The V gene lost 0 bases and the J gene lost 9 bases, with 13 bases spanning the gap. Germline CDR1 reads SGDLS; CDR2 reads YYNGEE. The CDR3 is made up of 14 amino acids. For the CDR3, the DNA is TGTGCCAGCAGCGTAGATCTTCGTTACTCTGAGCAGTTCTTC. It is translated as CASSVDLRYSEQFF.

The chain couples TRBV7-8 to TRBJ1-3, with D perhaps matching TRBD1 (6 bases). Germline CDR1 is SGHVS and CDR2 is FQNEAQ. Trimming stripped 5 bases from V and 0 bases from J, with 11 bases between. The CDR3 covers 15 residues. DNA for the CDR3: TGTGCCAGCAGCCAGGACAGCTTCTCTGGAAACACCATATATTTT. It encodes CASSQDSFSGNTIYF.

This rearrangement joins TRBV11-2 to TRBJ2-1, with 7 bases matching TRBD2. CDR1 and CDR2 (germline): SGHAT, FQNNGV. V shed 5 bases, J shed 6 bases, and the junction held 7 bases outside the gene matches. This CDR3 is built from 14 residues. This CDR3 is CASSRGGTGNEQFF. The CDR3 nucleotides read TGTGCCAGCAGCCGCGGGGGAACGGGCAATGAGCAGTTCTTC.

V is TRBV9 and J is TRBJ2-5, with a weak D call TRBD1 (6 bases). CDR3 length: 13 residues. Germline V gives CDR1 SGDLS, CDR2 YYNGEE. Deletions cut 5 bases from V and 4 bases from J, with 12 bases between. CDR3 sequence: CASSGTGTETQYF. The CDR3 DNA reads TGTGCCAGCAGTGGAACAGGGACAGAGACCCAGTACTTC.

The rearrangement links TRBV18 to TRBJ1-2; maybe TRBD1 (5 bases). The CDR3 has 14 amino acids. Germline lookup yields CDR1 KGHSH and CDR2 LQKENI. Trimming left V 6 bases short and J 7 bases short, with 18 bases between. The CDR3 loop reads CASSPGHYSLGYTF. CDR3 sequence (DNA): TGTGCCAGCTCCCCCGGACACTACAGCCTTGGCTACACCTTC. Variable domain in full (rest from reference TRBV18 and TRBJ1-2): NAGVMQNPRHLVRRRGQEARLRCSPMKGHSHVYWYRQLPEEGLKFMVYLQKENIIDESGMPKERFSAEFPKEGPSILRIQQVVRGDSAAYFCASSPGHYSLGYTFGSGTRLTVV.